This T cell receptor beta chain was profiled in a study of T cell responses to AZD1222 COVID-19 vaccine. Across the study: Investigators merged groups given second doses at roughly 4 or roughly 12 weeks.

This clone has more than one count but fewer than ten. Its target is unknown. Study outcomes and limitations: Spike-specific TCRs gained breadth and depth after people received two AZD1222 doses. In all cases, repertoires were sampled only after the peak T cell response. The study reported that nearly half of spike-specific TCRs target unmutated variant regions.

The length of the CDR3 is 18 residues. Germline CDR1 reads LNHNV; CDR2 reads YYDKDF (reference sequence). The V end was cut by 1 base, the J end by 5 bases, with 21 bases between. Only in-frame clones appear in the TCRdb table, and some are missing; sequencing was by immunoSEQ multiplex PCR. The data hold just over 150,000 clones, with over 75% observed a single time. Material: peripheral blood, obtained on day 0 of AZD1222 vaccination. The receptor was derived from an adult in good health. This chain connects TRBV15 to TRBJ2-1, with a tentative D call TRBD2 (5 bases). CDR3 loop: CATSRATGETMPNNEQFF. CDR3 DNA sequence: TGTGCCACCAGCAGAGCCACCGGGGAGACAATGCCTAACAATGAGCAGTTCTTC.